The next 23 T cell receptor beta chains were all read from a single sample in a study of T cell changes during pregnancy in multiple sclerosis. The table came from immunoSEQ multiplex PCR; TCRdb's copy has only in-frame clones and leaves some out. The sample has fewer than 45,000 clones; roughly 91% are singletons. Sequencing was performed on CD8+ T cells from peripheral blood mononuclear cells, taken in the third trimester of pregnancy. All receptors come from a female donor with multiple sclerosis, enrolled in a pregnancy study.

V and J are TRBV7-9 and TRBJ2-7; tentatively, D is TRBD1 (5 bases). Trimming took off 1 base at V and 7 bases at J, with 8 bases between the two ends. This CDR3 is 12 amino acids long. Germline V gives CDR1 SEHNR, CDR2 FQNEAQ (reference sequence). DNA of the CDR3: TGTGCCAGCAGCTTAGATTGGACAGAGCAGTACTTC. Protein sequence: CASSLDWTEQYF.

The V gene is TRBV6-5, the J gene TRBJ1-3; D is possibly TRBD1 (6 bases). Germline CDR1 and CDR2: MNHEY and SVGAGI. The CDR3 length is 14 residues. The V and J ends lost 2 bases and 3 bases respectively, with 8 bases between them. CDR3 sequence reads: CASSYAGDGNTIYF. The CDR3 DNA reads as TGTGCCAGCAGTTACGCAGGGGATGGAAACACCATATATTTT.

The chain employs TRBV6-5 and TRBJ1-2; a weak D match, TRBD1 (5 bases). Germline CDR1 and CDR2: MNHEY and SVGAGI. V was clipped by 6 bases and J by 5 bases, with 13 bases between them. The CDR3 extends over 13 amino acids. The CDR3 region has the DNA TGTGCCAGCAGCCTAGGACAAACATATGGCTACACCTTC. Amino acid sequence: CASSLGQTYGYTF.

The rearrangement joins TRBV7-8 to TRBJ2-5; TRBD1 matches at 11 bases. Germline CDR1 and CDR2: SGHVS and FQNEAQ. V lost 2 bases and J lost 5; bases outside the gene matches: 10. CDR3 length: 17 residues. CDR3 protein: CASSLPGQGGPWETQYF. DNA for the CDR3: TGTGCCAGCAGCTTACCGGGACAGGGGGGACCTTGGGAGACCCAGTACTTC.

The chain is built from TRBV10-1 and TRBJ1-5, with D possibly matching TRBD1 (6 bases). CDR1 and CDR2 (germline): WNHNN, SYGVQD (reference sequence). The CDR3 covers 15 residues. Trimming left V 3 bases short and J 0 bases short, with 9 bases between. The CDR3 is CASSEPGASNQPQHF. The CDR3 coding sequence is TGCGCCAGCAGTGAACCAGGGGCTAGCAATCAGCCCCAGCATTTT.

The CDR3 reads CASSFGGFEDVLTF. In DNA, the CDR3 is TGTGCCAGCAGCTTCGGAGGGTTCGAGGACGTCCTGACTTTC. The rearrangement links TRBV5-6 to TRBJ2-6; maybe TRBD2 (6 bases). The CDR3 runs to 14 residues. V lost 2 bases, J lost 11 bases, and 14 bases lay in between. CDR1 is SGHDT, CDR2 YYEEEE, per germline.

This clone showed up just once. CDR3 DNA: TGTGCCACCAGCCTCAGGGGCTCGACAGATACGCAGTATTTT. Translated, it gives CATSLRGSTDTQYF. The chain employs TRBV15 and TRBJ2-3; D might be TRBD1 (6 bases). Germline V gene sequence: CDR1 LNHNV, CDR2 YYDKDF (reference sequence). Trimming left V 5 bases short and J 3 bases short, with 12 bases between. The CDR3 runs 14 residues.

The chain uses TRBV30 and TRBJ1-1; D is uncertain. The CDR3 is made up of 12 amino acids. CDR1 and CDR2 from the germline V gene are GTSNPN and SVGIG (reference sequence). Trimming stripped 2 bases from V and 2 bases from J, with 6 bases between. CDR3 sequence: CAWSSGNTEAFF. Here the CDR3 DNA reads TGTGCCTGGAGTTCGGGAAACACTGAAGCTTTCTTT.

This sequence joins TRBV27 and TRBJ1-1, with D perhaps matching TRBD1 (5 bases). Trimming removed 3 bases from V and 3 bases from J, with 8 bases in between. The CDR3 has 13 residues. Germline values: CDR1 MNHEY, CDR2 SMNVEV (reference sequence). CDR3 amino acids: CASSLGPDTEAFF. DNA for the CDR3: TGTGCCAGCAGTTTGGGGCCGGACACTGAAGCTTTCTTT.

V usage is TRBV28 and J usage is TRBJ1-1; no definite D call. Germline CDR1 reads MDHEN; CDR2 reads SYDVKM. V gave up 1 base and J gave up 1 base, with 10 bases separating them. This CDR3 region has 15 residues. The CDR3 DNA reads as TGTGCCAGCAGTTTATATGTGGAGACGAACACTGAAGCTTTCTTT. Encoded protein: CASSLYVETNTEAFF.

The chain combines TRBV6-5 with TRBJ1-2; TRBD1 agrees at 8 bases. The CDR3 contains 15 residues. CDR1 is MNHEY, CDR2 SVGAGI, per germline. With 0 bases clipped from V and 8 bases from J, the junction kept 8 bases outside the gene matches. CDR3 sequence reads: CASSYSPEDRGGYTF. CDR3 in DNA: TGTGCCAGCAGTTACTCCCCCGAAGACAGGGGCGGCTACACCTTC.

This clone came up a few times. The chain couples TRBV7-2 to TRBJ2-7; D is possibly TRBD2 (5 bases). Trimming pared 0 bases from V and 3 bases from J, leaving 9 bases between. The germline gives CDR1 SGHTA, CDR2 FQGNSA. This CDR3 is built from 14 residues. This CDR3 is CASSLALSDYEQYF. The DNA for the CDR3 is TGTGCCAGCAGCTTAGCTCTTAGCGACTACGAGCAGTACTTC.

This clone was picked up one time. The chain recombines TRBV11-1 with TRBJ2-7; a possible D gene is TRBD1 (5 bases). The length of the CDR3 is 13 residues. Germline-derived CDR1 and CDR2 are SGHAT and FQDESV (reference sequence). Trimming took 3 bases from V and 2 from J, leaving 8 bases between them. The CDR3, as DNA: TGTGCCAGCAGCTTGACAGAAGCCTACGAGCAGTACTTC. This translates into CASSLTEAYEQYF.

The rearrangement joins TRBV5-4 to TRBJ2-7; maybe TRBD2 (6 bases). The V gene lost 2 bases and the J gene lost 4 bases, with 10 bases spanning the gap. This CDR3 is built from 13 residues. CDR1 and CDR2 (germline): SGHNT, YYREEE (reference sequence). CDR3 residues: CASSFGGDYEQYF. DNA for the CDR3: TGTGCCAGCAGCTTTGGCGGGGATTACGAGCAGTACTTC.

This clone has a handful of counts. The rearrangement uses TRBV27 and TRBJ2-2; 7 bases fit TRBD2. CDR1 and CDR2 (germline): MNHEY, SMNVEV (reference sequence). The CDR3 extends over 16 amino acids. The ends lost 6 bases at V and 3 bases at J; junction bases unmatched: 10. The CDR3 reads CASRTPGTKDTGELFF. CDR3 sequence (DNA): TGTGCCAGCAGAACTCCGGGGACTAAGGACACCGGGGAGCTGTTTTTT.

The chain is built from TRBV4-3 and TRBJ2-1, with 8 bases lining up with TRBD2. This CDR3 spans 16 amino acids. V lost 4 bases and J lost 7; bases outside the gene matches: 12. The germline V gene encodes CDR1 LGHNA and CDR2 YSLEER. CDR3 residues: CASSRPYGGALNEQFF. CDR3 coding DNA: TGCGCCAGCAGCCGACCTTACGGGGGGGCCTTGAATGAGCAGTTCTTC.

V usage is TRBV4-3 and J usage is TRBJ1-4; D may be TRBD1 (5 bases). The germline V and J ends were trimmed by 3 bases and 3 bases, with 17 bases remaining between them. CDR1 is LGHNA, CDR2 YSLEER, per germline. The CDR3 runs to 17 residues. CDR3 DNA sequence: TGCGCCAGCAGCCATCAAGTCCAGGGATGGGCTAATGAAAAACTGTTTTTT. Translated: CASSHQVQGWANEKLFF.

This chain links TRBV19 with TRBJ1-1; 8 bases are a match to TRBD1. Per the germline V gene, CDR1 is LNHDA and CDR2 is SQIVND (reference sequence). The CDR3 spans 18 residues. V lost 0 bases and J lost 0; bases outside the gene matches: 9. DNA for the CDR3: TGTGCCAGTAGTATAGACGGACAGGGAAAAGGAGTGAACACTGAAGCTTTCTTT. Protein product: CASSIDGQGKGVNTEAFF.

The V and J genes are TRBV4-1 and TRBJ2-3; the match to TRBD2 covers 10 bases. Trimming removed 1 base from V and 5 bases from J; junction bases left unmatched: 12. The CDR3 is 18 amino acids. CDR1 and CDR2 from the germline V gene are MGHRA and YSYEKL. CDR3 nucleotides: TGCGCCAGCAGCCAAGTCCTCCTCAGCGGGGGGGCCGGAGATACGCAGTATTTT. It yields the protein CASSQVLLSGGAGDTQYF.

V gene TRBV28 combines with J gene TRBJ1-2; TRBD1 agrees at 9 bases. The germline V gene has CDR1 MDHEN and CDR2 SYDVKM. The CDR3 extends over 15 amino acids. The V segment lost 3 bases and the J segment 3 bases; nucleotides outside the gene matches: 5. CDR3 region: CASSFITGGYYGYTF. As DNA, the CDR3 is TGTGCCAGCAGTTTTATCACAGGGGGCTACTATGGCTACACCTTC.

The V call is TRBV5-4, the J call TRBJ2-7; 9 bases agree with TRBD1. Trimming cost V 0 bases and J 4 bases; bases outside gene matches: 5. The germline gives CDR1 SGHNT, CDR2 YYREEE (reference sequence). This CDR3 is 15 amino acids long. Written as DNA, the CDR3 is TGTGCCAGCAGCTTGGGGGGACAGGGTTGGTACGAGCAGTACTTC. Translating it yields CASSLGGQGWYEQYF.

As regards this clone: A clone one base away is much larger, so this may be a read error. The chain couples TRBV2 to TRBJ2-2; unclear D gene. The CDR3 totals 13 residues. CDR1 and CDR2 (germline): SNHLY, FYNNEI. Trimming pared 2 bases from V and 3 bases from J, leaving 4 bases between. Written as DNA, the CDR3 is TGTGCCAGCAGTGAACAGGACACCGGGGAGCTGTTTTTT. Residues: CASSEQDTGELFF. Together with reference TRBV2 and TRBJ2-2, the CDR3 gives the full variable domain: EPEVTQTPSHQVTQMGQEVILRCVPISNHLYFYWYRQILGQKVEFLVSFYNNEISEKSEIFDDQFSVERPDGSNFTLKIRSTKLEDSAMYFCASSEQDTGELFFGEGSRLTVL.

The genes are TRBV7-6 and TRBJ2-2; 9 positions match TRBD1. The length of the CDR3 is 16 residues. V trimming: 5 bases; J trimming: 2 bases; junction bases outside the gene matches: 6. Germline-derived CDR1 and CDR2 are SGHVS and FNYEAQ. The CDR3 sequence: CASSRHRGLNTGELFF. The CDR3 DNA reads as TGTGCCAGCAGCCGACACAGGGGGCTAAACACCGGGGAGCTGTTTTTT. Full variable domain (outside the CDR3, taken from reference TRBV7-6 and TRBJ2-2): GAGVSQSPRYKVTKRGQDVALRCDPISGHVSLYWYRQALGQGPEFLTYFNYEAQQDKSGLPNDRFSAERPEGSISTLTIQRTEQRDSAMYRCASSRHRGLNTGELFFGEGSRLTVL.